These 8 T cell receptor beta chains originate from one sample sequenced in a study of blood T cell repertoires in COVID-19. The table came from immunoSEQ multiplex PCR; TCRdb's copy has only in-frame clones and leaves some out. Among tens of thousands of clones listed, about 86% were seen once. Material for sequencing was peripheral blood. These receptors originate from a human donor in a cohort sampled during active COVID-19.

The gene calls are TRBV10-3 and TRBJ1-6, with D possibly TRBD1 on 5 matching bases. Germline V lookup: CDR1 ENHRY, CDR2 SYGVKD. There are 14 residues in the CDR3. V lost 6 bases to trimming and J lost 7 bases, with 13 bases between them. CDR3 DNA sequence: TGTGCCATCAGCGGGGACGGAGGGAATTCACCCCTCCACTTT. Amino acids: CAISGDGGNSPLHF.

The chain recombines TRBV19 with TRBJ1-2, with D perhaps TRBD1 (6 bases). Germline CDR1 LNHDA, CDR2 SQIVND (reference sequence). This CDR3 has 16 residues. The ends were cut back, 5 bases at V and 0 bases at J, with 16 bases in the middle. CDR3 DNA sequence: TGTGCCAGTAGTGCCGGGACATCCCCTACTAACTATGGCTACACCTTC. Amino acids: CASSAGTSPTNYGYTF.

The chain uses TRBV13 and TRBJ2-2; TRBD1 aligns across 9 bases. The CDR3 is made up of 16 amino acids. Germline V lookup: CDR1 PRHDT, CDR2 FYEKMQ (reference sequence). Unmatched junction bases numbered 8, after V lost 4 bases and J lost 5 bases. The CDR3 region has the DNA TGTGCCAGCAGCTCACGCGGACAGGGGTGGACCGGGGAGCTGTTTTTT. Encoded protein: CASSSRGQGWTGELFF.

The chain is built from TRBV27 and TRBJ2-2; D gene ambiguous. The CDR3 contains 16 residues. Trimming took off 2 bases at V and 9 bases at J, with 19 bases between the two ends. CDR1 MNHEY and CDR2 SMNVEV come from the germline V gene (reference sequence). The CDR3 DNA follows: TGTGCCAGCAGTTTAGCCTCAACCACAATTGCTCGGGAGCTGTTTTTT. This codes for CASSLASTTIARELFF.

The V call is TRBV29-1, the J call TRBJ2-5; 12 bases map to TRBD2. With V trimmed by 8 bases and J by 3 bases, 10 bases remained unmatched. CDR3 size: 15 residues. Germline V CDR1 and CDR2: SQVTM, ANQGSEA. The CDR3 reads CSTSSSGGAKETQYF. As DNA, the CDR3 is TGCAGCACGAGTTCTAGCGGGGGGGCCAAAGAGACCCAGTACTTC. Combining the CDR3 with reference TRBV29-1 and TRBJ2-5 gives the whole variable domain SAVISQKPSRDICQRGTSLTIQCQVDSQVTMMFWYRQQPGQSLTLIATANQGSEATYESGFVIDKFPISRPNLTFSTLTVSNMSPEDSSIYLCSTSSSGGAKETQYFGPGTRLLVL.

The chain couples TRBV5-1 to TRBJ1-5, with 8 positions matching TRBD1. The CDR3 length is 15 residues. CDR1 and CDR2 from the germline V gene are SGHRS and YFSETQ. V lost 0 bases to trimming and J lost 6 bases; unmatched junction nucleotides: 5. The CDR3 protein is CASSLAPGGGQPQHF. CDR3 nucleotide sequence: TGCGCCAGCAGCTTGGCCCCAGGGGGCGGTCAGCCCCAGCATTTT.

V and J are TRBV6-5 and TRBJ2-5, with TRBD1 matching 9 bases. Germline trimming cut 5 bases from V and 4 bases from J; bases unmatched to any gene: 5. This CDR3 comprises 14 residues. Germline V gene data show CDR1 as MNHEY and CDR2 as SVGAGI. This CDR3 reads CASSRGQGTETQYF. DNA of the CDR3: TGTGCCAGCAGTAGGGGACAGGGAACAGAGACCCAGTACTTC.

CDR3: CASSPKTGDFYGYTF. The CDR3 bases are TGTGCCAGCAGCCCCAAGACAGGGGATTTCTATGGCTACACCTTC. The chain carries TRBV7-2 and TRBJ1-2; 8 bases map to TRBD1. The CDR3 runs 15 residues. The V and J ends lost 5 bases and 4 bases, in that order; junction bases with no gene match: 9. Germline V gives CDR1 SGHTA, CDR2 FQGNSA.